Listed below are T cell receptor beta chains from one sample, sequenced in a study of shared clonotypes between healthy human individuals. Sequenced by immunoSEQ multiplex PCR; TCRdb stores in-frame clones only, minus some. The repertoire holds hundreds of thousands of clones, with under 80% as singletons. Sequenced sample: memory CD4+ T cells sorted from blood. The receptors were gathered from a woman in her twenties or thirties in good health. Each CDR3 is given with its conserved first and last residue. Where a row states a size, it is once, few, many or the class of an expanded clone; other rows omit it.

. TRBV28 CASRESGTGYEKLFF
few TRBV6-1 CASSEAGRANYGYTF
once TRBV27 CASSYRTGSTDTQYF
. TRBV28 CASRLSGANVLTF
. TRBV28 CASSLNGPNTEAFF
. TRBV7-7 CASSLAVTYEQYF
once TRBV30 CAWSPGREKLFF
many TRBV7-9 CASSFHSTDTQYF
. TRBV5-1 CASSPGTTNEQYF
. TRBV15 CATSRDDRVWETQYF
. TRBV28 CASSRGGGLSNQPQHF
. TRBV6-6 CASSPGLAGQETQYF
. TRBV28 CASTSGGTLVAFF
many TRBV5-4 CASSFSWGQGGYTF
. TRBV2 CASIGQGADIQYF
. TRBV29-1 CSARTGGGDWNTQYF
. TRBV6-5 CASSKTGTGMNIQYF
few TRBV27 CASSIQQSNEKLFF
. TRBV5-5 CASSLLDQSFTDTQYF
. TRBV19 CATCPMSDRVGELFF
. TRBV10-3 CAISGGGYEQYF
few TRBV6-6 CASTGTSGLNTDTQYF
few TRBV5-6 CASGIRDRGLTEAFF
. TRBV5-6 CASSSLGTDTQYF
. TRBV30 CAWSPGNSNQPQHF
. TRBV5-5 CASSLGPSEPQHF
. TRBV13 CASSYRGGNTEAFF
many TRBV6-1 CASLAGTGDTDTQYF
. TRBV30 CAWKRRLAGANEQFF
. TRBV19 CASSSNRGPGTDTQYF
. TRBV2 CASSGDRGTQPQHF
. TRBV5-1 CASSLSFGAPDYGYTF
. TRBV29-1 CSVADRNAFF
. TRBV4-1 CASSQPGQGRYNEQFF
. TRBV6-1 CASSVGRSTDTQYF
. TRBV10-3 CAISEQGSTEAFF
. TRBV28 CASSKRQGGNQPQHF
. TRBV19 CASSVDTALAQPQHF
. TRBV27 CASKASGRAEGDTQYF
. TRBV4-2 CASSPGTTNTGELFF
. TRBV30 CAWSGAGTAKKGYTF
. TRBV29-1 CSVRGGTNTGELFF